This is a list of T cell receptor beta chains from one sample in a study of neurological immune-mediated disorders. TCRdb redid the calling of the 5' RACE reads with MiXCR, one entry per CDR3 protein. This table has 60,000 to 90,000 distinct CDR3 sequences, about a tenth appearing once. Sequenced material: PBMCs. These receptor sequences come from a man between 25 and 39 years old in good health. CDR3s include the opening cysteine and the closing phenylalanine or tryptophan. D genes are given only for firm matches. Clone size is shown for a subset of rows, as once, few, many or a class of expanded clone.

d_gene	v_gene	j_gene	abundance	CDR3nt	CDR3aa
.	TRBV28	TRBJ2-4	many	TGTGCCAGCAGTTCCCTCGGCAGGGCGGGAAACATTCAGTACTTC	CASSSLGRAGNIQYF
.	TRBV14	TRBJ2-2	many	TGTGCCAGCAGCCTTCAGCCGATCACCGGGGAGCTGTTTTTT	CASSLQPITGELFF
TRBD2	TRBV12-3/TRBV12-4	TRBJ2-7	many	TGTGCCAGCATCCTCGGACTAGCGGGAGTGGGAGAGCAGTACTTC	CASILGLAGVGEQYF
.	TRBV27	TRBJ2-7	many	TGTGCCAGCAACAACGGAGCACCCTCCTACGAGCAGTACTTC	CASNNGAPSYEQYF
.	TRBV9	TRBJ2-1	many	.	CASSVGSGSPFRFF
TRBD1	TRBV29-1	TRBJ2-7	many	TGCAGCGTGGAGGGACAGGGGGTAGCGGAGGGATCCTACGAGCAGTACTTC	CSVEGQGVAEGSYEQYF
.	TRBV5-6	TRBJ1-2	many	TGTGCCAGCAGGTTGGTTAGTGGTGGCTATGGCTACACCTTC	CASRLVSGGYGYTF
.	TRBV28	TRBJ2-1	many	TGTGCCAGCAGTTGGGGGGGGGGCGGTTCAAATGAGCAGTTCTTC	CASSWGGGGSNEQFF
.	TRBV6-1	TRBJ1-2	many	TGTGCCAGCAGTGACGATAATCCTCGGGGTGATGGCTACACCTTC	CASSDDNPRGDGYTF
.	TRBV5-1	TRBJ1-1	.	TGCGCCAGCAGCAAAGACAGTTCGCTCACTGAAGCTTTCTTT	CASSKDSSLTEAFF
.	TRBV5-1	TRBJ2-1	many	TGCGCCAGCAGCCTGACAGGCTTTAGCTCCTACAATGAGCAGTTCTTC	CASSLTGFSSYNEQFF
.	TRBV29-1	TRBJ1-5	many	TGCAGCGTTGCAGTTAGTAATCAGCCCCAGCATTTT	CSVAVSNQPQHF
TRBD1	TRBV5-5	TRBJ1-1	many	TGTGCCAGCAGCCCGACGTGGGGGGACAGGGAAGCTTTCTTT	CASSPTWGDREAFF
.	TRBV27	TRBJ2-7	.	TGTGCCAGCAGTAGCCTCTTGTTTTTCTACGAGCAGTACTTC	CASSSLLFFYEQYF
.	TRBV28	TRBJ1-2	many	TGTGCCTTCCCTGCGGGCTACACCTTC	CAFPAGYTF
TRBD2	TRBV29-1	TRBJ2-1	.	TGCAGCGTTGAAGATCCAGAGACTAGCGGGCAGTTCTTC	CSVEDPETSGQFF
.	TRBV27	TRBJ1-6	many	TGTGCCAGCAGTTCCCAGCCTCCCCGGACAGTCTTCCATTCACCCCTCCACTTT	CASSSQPPRTVFHSPLHF
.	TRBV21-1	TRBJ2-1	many	TGTGCCAGCAGCAAAGATAGGCGGGAGGAAGGCTCCTACAATGAGCAGTTCTTC	CASSKDRREEGSYNEQFF